This T cell receptor beta chain was sequenced for a study of blood T cell repertoires in COVID-19. Study as a whole: Samples representing acute and convalescent COVID-19 were sourced from the United States, Italy and Spain.

This CDR3 is 15 amino acids long. The germline V gene has CDR1 SQVTM and CDR2 ANQGSEA. This clone occurred once. The authors' processing: Counts of nucleated cells, estimated from reference gene primer amplification, were obtained. Produced via immunoSEQ multiplex PCR; TCRdb's table is partial and in-frame only. For V, J and clone size, that table is used; D and trimming come from the DNA. The sample has approximately 100,000 clones, around 85% seen once. Sequencing was carried out using peripheral blood. This chain connects TRBV29-1 to TRBJ1-4, with 7 bases matching TRBD1. The sequence was obtained from a woman older than 75 with active or convalescent COVID-19. CDR3 residues: CCGAGGGTTEEKLFF. In DNA, the CDR3 is TGCTGCGGGGCAGGGGGTGGAACGACGGAAGAAAAACTGTTTTTT.